This TCR beta chain was obtained from a study of shared clonotypes between healthy human individuals. Looking at the study overall: Contributing individuals were two females and a few males aged 18 to 49.

There are a few counts of this clone. In CD8 memory, CD45RO+ cells were put together with CCR7-negative CD45RA+ TemRA cells. The CDR3 loop spans 16 amino acids. V was pared by 8 bases and J by 2 bases, with 15 bases of the junction left unmatched. Germline assignment: CDR1 MNHEY and CDR2 SMNVEV (reference sequence). When replicate PCRs were run on sorted subsets, they used 150 to 200 ng DNA, about 30,000 T cell genomes. The table came from immunoSEQ multiplex PCR; TCRdb's copy has only in-frame clones and leaves some out. Among approximately 97,000 clones listed, roughly two thirds were seen once. This clonotype was obtained from a man younger than 45 in good health. The sequenced sample was memory CD8+ T cells sorted from blood. Stated subset: CD45RO+ cells pooled with CCR7-negative TemRA cells. The chain links TRBV27 to TRBJ2-7; 7 nucleotides agree with TRBD2. The CDR3 here is CASAGLGIAGPYEQYF. The CDR3 DNA is TGTGCCAGCGCGGGGTTGGGGATAGCGGGCCCCTACGAGCAGTACTTC.